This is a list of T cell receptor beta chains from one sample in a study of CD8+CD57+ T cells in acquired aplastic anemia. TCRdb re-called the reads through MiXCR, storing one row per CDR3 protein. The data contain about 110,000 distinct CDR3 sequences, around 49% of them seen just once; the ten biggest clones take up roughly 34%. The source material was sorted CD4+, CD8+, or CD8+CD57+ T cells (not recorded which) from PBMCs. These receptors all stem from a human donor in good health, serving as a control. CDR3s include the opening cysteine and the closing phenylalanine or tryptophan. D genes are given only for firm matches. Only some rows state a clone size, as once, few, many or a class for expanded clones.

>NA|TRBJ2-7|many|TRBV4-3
CASSQGTASYEQYF
TGCGCCAGCAGCCAAGGGACGGCTTCCTACGAGCAGTACTTC
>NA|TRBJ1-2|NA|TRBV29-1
CSVEGWQGFGYTF
TGCAGCGTTGAAGGGTGGCAGGGGTTCGGCTACACCTTC
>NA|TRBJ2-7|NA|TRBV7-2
CASSGQSSYEQYF
TGTGCCAGCAGCGGGCAGAGCTCCTACGAGCAGTACTTC
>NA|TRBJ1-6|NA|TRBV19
CASSMGHETANSPLHF
TGTGCCAGTAGTATGGGTCACGAGACAGCGAATTCACCCCTCCACTTT
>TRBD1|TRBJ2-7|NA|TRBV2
CASSETQGAVEQYF
TGTGCCAGCAGTGAAACACAGGGGGCTGTTGAGCAGTACTTC
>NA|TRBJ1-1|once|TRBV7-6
CASSHPQGAAFF
TGTGCCAGCAGCCACCCACAGGGAGCAGCTTTCTTT
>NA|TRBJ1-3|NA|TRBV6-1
CASSGRGMVAGNTIYF
TGTGCCAGCAGTGGACGAGGAATGGTAGCTGGAAACACCATATATTTT
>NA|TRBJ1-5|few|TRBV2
CASSDLNSNQPQHF
TGTGCCAGCAGTGACCTGAATAGCAATCAGCCCCAGCATTTT
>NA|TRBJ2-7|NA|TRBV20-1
CSVPHPSFYYEQYF
TGCAGTGTCCCACACCCCTCCTTCTATTACGAGCAGTACTTC
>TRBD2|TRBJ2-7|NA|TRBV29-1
CSVPAGRGDNYEQYF
TGCAGCGTTCCGGCTGGGCGGGGGGACAACTACGAGCAGTACTTC
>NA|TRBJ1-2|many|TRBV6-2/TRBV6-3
CASNDGGLYGYTF
TGTGCCAGCAACGATGGGGGCCTCTATGGCTACACCTTC
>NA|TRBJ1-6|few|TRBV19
CASSHGGDSPLHF
TGTGCCAGTTCTCATGGGGGGGATTCACCCCTCCACTTT
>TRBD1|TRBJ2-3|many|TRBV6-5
CASSYAGTGVGTDTQYF
TGTGCCAGCAGTTACGCCGGGACAGGGGTGGGCACAGATACGCAGTATTTT
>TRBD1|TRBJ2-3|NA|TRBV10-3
CAAWGQGNTDTQYF
TGTGCCGCCTGGGGACAGGGGAACACAGATACGCAGTATTTT
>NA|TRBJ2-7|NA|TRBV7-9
CASSIDSTLEQYF
TGTGCCAGCAGTATCGACAGCACACTCGAGCAGTACTTC
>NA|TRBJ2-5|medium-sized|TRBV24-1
CATSDPLDEDQYF
TGTGCCACCAGTGATCCACTCGATGAGGACCAGTACTTC
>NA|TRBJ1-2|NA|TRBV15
CATSRDHDSSNYGYTF
TGTGCCACCAGCAGAGATCACGACAGCTCTAACTATGGCTACACCTTC
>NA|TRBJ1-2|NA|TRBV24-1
CATSDSGSPNYGYTF
TGTGCCACCAGTGATTCCGGATCCCCTAACTATGGCTACACCTTC
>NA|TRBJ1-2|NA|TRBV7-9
CASSLVQGYGYTF
TGTGCCAGCAGCTTAGTCCAGGGATATGGCTACACCTTC
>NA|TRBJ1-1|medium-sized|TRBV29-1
CSVAGSWGTEAFF
TGCAGCGTTGCGGGATCCTGGGGCACTGAAGCTTTCTTT
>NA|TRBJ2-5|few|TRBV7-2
CASSLVGGGQEETQYF
TGTGCCAGCAGCTTAGTTGGGGGGGGGCAGGAAGAGACCCAGTACTTC
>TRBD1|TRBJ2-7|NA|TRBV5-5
CASSWDRGNEQYF
TGTGCCAGCAGCTGGGACAGGGGGAACGAGCAGTACTTC
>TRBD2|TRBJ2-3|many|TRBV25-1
CASSGGVTDTQYF
TGTGCCAGCAGCGGGGGGGTTACAGATACGCAGTATTTT
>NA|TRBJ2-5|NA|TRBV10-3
CAISESWTNQETQYF
TGTGCCATCAGTGAGTCGTGGACTAACCAAGAGACCCAGTACTTC
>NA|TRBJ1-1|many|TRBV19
CASSSENTEAFF
TGTGCCAGTAGTTCAGAGAACACTGAAGCTTTCTTT
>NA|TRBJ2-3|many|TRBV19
CASSTGPDTQYF
TGTGCCAGTAGTACGGGCCCGGATACGCAGTATTTT
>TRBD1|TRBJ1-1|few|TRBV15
CATSRSQGARGSAEAFF
TGTGCCACCAGTAGATCCCAGGGGGCACGGGGGAGCGCTGAAGCTTTCTTT
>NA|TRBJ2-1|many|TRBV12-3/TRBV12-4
CASSLEGPREFF
TGTGCCAGCAGTTTAGAAGGCCCTCGCGAGTTCTTC
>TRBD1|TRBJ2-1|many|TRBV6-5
CASSYLPLSGTGYNEQFF
TGTGCCAGCAGTTACCTTCCCTTATCCGGGACAGGGTACAATGAGCAGTTCTTC